The T cell receptor (beta chain) under discussion was sequenced for a study of blood T cell repertoires in COVID-19. Study background: PBMCs, B-cell-depleted T cells, or T cells were the source of the cDNA or gDNA that made up the material.

Seattle's cohort entered during active infection and was followed longitudinally. The assay was immunoSEQ multiplex PCR, and TCRdb's table has in-frame clones only and misses some. The data contain a few hundred thousand clones, 70% to 90% of them seen just once; the ten biggest clones take up around 5%. The length of the CDR3 is 13 residues. CDR1 is GTSNPN, CDR2 SVGIG, per germline (reference sequence). Trimming removed 5 bases from V and 6 bases from J, with 14 bases in between. Input material: peripheral blood. The chain joins TRBV30 to TRBJ2-1, with D possibly TRBD2 on 6 matching bases. The TCR sequence derives from a woman aged 55-70 years with COVID-19, enrolled during active disease. The CDR3 sequence: CAWAGLAANEQFF. The CDR3, as DNA: TGTGCCTGGGCGGGACTCGCGGCCAATGAGCAGTTCTTC.